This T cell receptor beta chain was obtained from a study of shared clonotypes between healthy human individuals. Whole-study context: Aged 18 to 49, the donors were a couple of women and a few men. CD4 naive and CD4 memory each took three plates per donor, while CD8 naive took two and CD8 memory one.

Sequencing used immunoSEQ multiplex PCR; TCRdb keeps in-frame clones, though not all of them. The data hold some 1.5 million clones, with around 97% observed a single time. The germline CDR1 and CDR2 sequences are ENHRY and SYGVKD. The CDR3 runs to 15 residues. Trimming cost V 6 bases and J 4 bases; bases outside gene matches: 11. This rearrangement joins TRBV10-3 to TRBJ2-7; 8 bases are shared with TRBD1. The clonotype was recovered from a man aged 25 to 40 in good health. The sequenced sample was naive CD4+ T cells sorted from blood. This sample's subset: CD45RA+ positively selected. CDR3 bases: TGTGCCATCAGATCCCTGACAGGGGAGGCGTACGAGCAGTACTTC. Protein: CAIRSLTGEAYEQYF.